The 28 T cell receptor beta chains below were found in one sample sequenced in a study of blood T cell repertoires in COVID-19. TCRdb keeps only in-frame clones here, not all; method: immunoSEQ multiplex PCR. The data contain roughly 54,000 clones, more than 90% of them singletons. The specimen sequenced was peripheral blood. The source of these receptors is a man aged 45 to 65 with acute or convalescent COVID-19.

The CDR3 DNA reads TGCGCCAGCAGCCGTCCCGGGACAGGGGGCGCAGTCGGTGGCTACACCTTC. It specifies CASSRPGTGGAVGGYTF. V usage is TRBV5-1 and J usage is TRBJ1-2; TRBD1 agrees at 12 bases. The V and J ends lost 4 bases and 7 bases, in that order; junction bases with no gene match: 14. Per germline, CDR1 SGHRS and CDR2 YFSETQ. The CDR3 covers 17 residues.

The chain links TRBV24-1 to TRBJ1-2; a possible D gene is TRBD1 (5 bases). The germline CDR1 and CDR2 sequences are KGHDR and SFDVKD. The CDR3 has 16 amino acids. Trimming left V 5 bases short and J 5 bases short, with 20 bases between. CDR3 region: CATSGVFVQGEYGYTF. CDR3 DNA sequence: TGTGCCACCAGTGGCGTCTTCGTGCAGGGCGAATATGGCTACACCTTC.

DNA of the CDR3: TGTGCCACCAGTGCTCGATTTAGCGGGATGACAGATACGCAGTATTTT. Translation: CATSARFSGMTDTQYF. This chain joins TRBV24-1 and TRBJ2-3; 8 bases are shared with TRBD2. Germline assignment: CDR1 KGHDR and CDR2 SFDVKD. The CDR3 is 16 amino acids. Germline trimming cut 5 bases from V and 3 bases from J; bases unmatched to any gene: 9.

This clone occurred once. The V call is TRBV12-5, the J call TRBJ2-1; 7 nucleotides match TRBD1. The trim removed 6 bases at V and 2 bases at J, leaving 1 base unmatched. Germline-derived CDR1 and CDR2 are LGHNT and FRNRAP. The CDR3 sequence is 13 residues long. DNA of the CDR3: TGTGCTAGTGGCGGGACAGCCTACAATGAGCAGTTCTTC. Its protein product is CASGGTAYNEQFF.

The V and J genes are TRBV24-1 and TRBJ1-2, with TRBD1 matching over 9 bases. V lost 5 bases and J lost 6; bases outside the gene matches: 12. Germline CDR1 KGHDR, CDR2 SFDVKD. This CDR3 region has 16 residues. CDR3 DNA sequence: TGTGCCACCAGTGGCACAGGGGGCAAAGGTAGGAATGGCTACACCTTC. Translating gives CATSGTGGKGRNGYTF.

This chain connects TRBV6-2 or TRBV6-3 to TRBJ2-1, with TRBD2 identical over 8 bases. Per germline, CDR1 MNHEY and CDR2 SVGEGT. This CDR3 is 16 amino acids long. The V gene end was trimmed by 6 bases and the J gene end by 4 bases; junction bases not matched to a gene: 11. The CDR3 reads CASSKDRTSPYNEQFF. CDR3 in DNA: TGTGCCAGCAGCAAAGATAGGACTAGCCCGTACAATGAGCAGTTCTTC.

This chain connects TRBV5-1 to TRBJ1-1; weak D call: TRBD1 (6 bases). The CDR3 runs 12 residues. CDR1 and CDR2 (germline): SGHRS, YFSETQ. Between the trimmed V and J ends, which lost 2 bases and 8 bases, there was a span of 10 bases. Here the CDR3 reads CASSFNRVEAFF. CDR3 sequence (DNA): TGCGCCAGCAGCTTTAACAGGGTAGAAGCTTTCTTT.

The J gene is TRBJ2-2, the V gene TRBV27, with a possible D match to TRBD1 (5 bases). Germline loops: CDR1 MNHEY, CDR2 SMNVEV (reference sequence). Trimming stripped 6 bases from V and 3 bases from J, with 11 bases between. CDR3 size: 14 residues. In DNA, the CDR3 is TGTGCCAGCAGGCTGACAGATTACACCGGGGAGCTGTTTTTT. Translating gives CASRLTDYTGELFF.

The chain employs TRBV12-2 and TRBJ2-1; the table names TRBD1, a call not compared with the DNA. TRBV12-2 represents a pseudogene. This CDR3 has 16 residues. DNA of the CDR3: TGTGCAAGTCGTCCAGTTCTGCCAAGCTCCTACAATGAGCAGTTCTTC. Protein: CASRPVLPSSYNEQFF.

This clone has just one count. This rearrangement joins TRBV27 to TRBJ1-2; 7 bases agree with TRBD1. V lost 6 bases to trimming and J lost 4 bases; unmatched junction nucleotides: 11. The germline V gene has CDR1 MNHEY and CDR2 SMNVEV (reference sequence). The CDR3 is made up of 15 amino acids. The CDR3: CASRYRQGTSYGYTF. Written as DNA, the CDR3 is TGTGCCAGCAGGTACAGACAGGGAACTTCCTATGGCTACACCTTC.

CDR3: CASSTRPQVGLAGGENKNIQYF. The CDR3 region has the DNA TGTGCCAGCAGCACCAGGCCCCAAGTTGGACTAGCGGGAGGGGAGAACAAAAACATTCAGTACTTC. The rearrangement links TRBV9 to TRBJ2-4; 15 nucleotides match TRBD2. Trimming took 4 bases from V and 3 from J; bases not matched to a gene: 20. CDR3 length: 22 residues. Germline lookup yields CDR1 SGDLS and CDR2 YYNGEE.

The chain combines TRBV30 with TRBJ1-1, with D uncertain. The length of the CDR3 is 13 residues. Germline V gene lookup returns CDR1 GTSNPN and CDR2 SVGIG (reference sequence). V dropped 7 bases and J dropped 1 base, with 13 bases sitting between them. The CDR3 sequence is CALGSRENTEAFF. The CDR3 DNA sequence: TGTGCCTTGGGGAGTCGGGAGAACACTGAAGCTTTCTTT.

This sequence joins TRBV3-1 (or the pseudogene TRBV3-2) and TRBJ2-3; 11 bases are a match to TRBD2. CDR1 LGHDT and CDR2 YNNKEL come from the germline V gene (reference sequence). V trimming: 4 bases; J trimming: 1 base; junction bases outside the gene matches: 7. The CDR3 has 17 residues. CDR3 nucleotide sequence: TGTGCCAGCAGCCCCCGGACTAGCGGGTCGGGCACAGATACGCAGTATTTT. This gives the protein CASSPRTSGSGTDTQYF.

The chain combines TRBV6-4 with TRBJ1-2; D unresolved. Germline CDR1 reads MRHNA; CDR2 reads SNTAGT. V shed 2 bases and J shed 4 bases, with 14 bases lying between them. This CDR3 is 15 amino acids long. CDR3 sequence (DNA): TGTGCCAGCAGTGACGGGCCAGCTATACCCTATGGCTACACCTTC. Its translation: CASSDGPAIPYGYTF.

The rearrangement links TRBV30 to TRBJ1-5; no definite D call. CDR3 size: 16 residues. Deletions cut 1 base from V and 0 bases from J, with 13 bases between. CDR1 GTSNPN and CDR2 SVGIG come from the germline V gene (reference sequence). Written as DNA, the CDR3 is TGTGCCTGGAGTGGGAGGGAGTCTTATAGCAATCAGCCCCAGCATTTT. Translated, it gives CAWSGRESYSNQPQHF.

This rearrangement joins TRBV6-6 to TRBJ2-2, with 11 bases identical to TRBD2. The CDR3 is made up of 14 amino acids. V shed 7 bases and J 7 bases; nucleotides not matched to a gene: 5. Germline CDR1 MNHNY, CDR2 SVGAGI (reference sequence). The chain's CDR3 is CASTTSGTGGELFF. The CDR3 DNA reads TGTGCCAGCACGACTAGCGGGACCGGCGGGGAGCTGTTTTTT.

The chain recombines TRBV30 with TRBJ2-3, with 14 bases that match TRBD2. Germline V lookup: CDR1 GTSNPN, CDR2 SVGIG (reference sequence). This CDR3 is 16 amino acids long. Trimming removed 2 bases from V and 7 bases from J; junction bases left unmatched: 8. For the CDR3, the DNA is TGTGCCTGGAGTCTAGGGACTAGCGGGAGAACGAATACGCAGTATTTT. It translates to CAWSLGTSGRTNTQYF.

The chain carries TRBV19 and TRBJ2-1; a possible D gene is TRBD1 (6 bases). The CDR3 spans 14 residues. V was shortened by 7 bases and J by 6 bases, with 16 bases between the two germline ends. Germline values: CDR1 LNHDA, CDR2 SQIVND (reference sequence). CDR3 loop: CASKKNRDTNEQFF. The CDR3, as DNA: TGTGCCAGTAAGAAAAACCGGGACACCAATGAGCAGTTCTTC. Combining the CDR3 with reference TRBV19 and TRBJ2-1 gives the whole variable domain DGGITQSPKYLFRKEGQNVTLSCEQNLNHDAMYWYRQDPGQGLRLIYYSQIVNDFQKGDIAEGYSVSREKKESFPLTVTSAQKNPTAFYLCASKKNRDTNEQFFGPGTRLTVL.

The chain combines TRBV6-5 with TRBJ2-6; D is perhaps TRBD2 (5 bases). Trimming stripped 8 bases from V and 13 bases from J, with 24 bases between. CDR1 and CDR2 from the germline V gene are MNHEY and SVGAGI. This CDR3 is built from 15 residues. The CDR3 reads CASQPQADSILVLTF. Here the CDR3 DNA reads TGTGCCAGCCAACCACAAGCGGACTCCATACTAGTCCTGACTTTC.

This chain uses TRBV27 with TRBJ1-6, with D perhaps matching TRBD1 (5 bases). V was pared by 5 bases and J by 0 bases, with 14 bases between. This CDR3 has 17 residues. Germline loops: CDR1 MNHEY, CDR2 SMNVEV (reference sequence). This CDR3 is CASSPGPGSSYNSPLHF. The CDR3 DNA sequence: TGTGCCAGCAGTCCAGGGCCCGGGAGCTCCTATAATTCACCCCTCCACTTT.

This clone was seen only a few times. The chain links TRBV19 to TRBJ1-2; no clear D. The CDR3 runs 13 residues. The V and J ends lost 2 bases and 2 bases respectively, with 6 bases between them. The germline CDR1 and CDR2 sequences are LNHDA and SQIVND (reference sequence). CDR3 coding DNA: TGTGCCAGTAGTATAAATCAGAACTATGGCTACACCTTC. It specifies CASSINQNYGYTF.

V usage is TRBV7-2 and J usage is TRBJ1-2, with no clear D. Germline loops: CDR1 SGHTA, CDR2 FQGNSA. The CDR3 runs 13 residues. Deletions cut 3 bases from V and 4 bases from J, with 9 bases between. The DNA for the CDR3 is TGTGCCAGCAGCTTGCGGCGAGTCTATGGCTACACCTTC. This gives the protein CASSLRRVYGYTF.

The chain is built from TRBV12-2 and TRBJ1-6; the table's TRBD1 call for D was not verified on the DNA. TRBV12-2 is recorded as a pseudogene. The CDR3 runs 17 residues. CDR3 nucleotide sequence: TGTGCAAGTCGCTTAGCGAGAGGGGGCAGGGTGGGTTCACCCCTCCACTTT. Its translation is CASRLARGGRVGSPLHF.

The rearrangement uses TRBV29-1 and TRBJ2-4; 8 positions match TRBD2. V gave up 2 bases and J gave up 5 bases; unmatched junction bases: 5. The CDR3 extends over 14 amino acids. CDR1 SQVTM and CDR2 ANQGSEA come from the germline V gene. This chain's CDR3 is CSVETGGLENIQYF. In DNA, the CDR3 is TGCAGCGTTGAAACGGGAGGGTTGGAAAACATTCAGTACTTC.

This chain links TRBV5-4 with TRBJ1-4; a possible D gene is TRBD1 (6 bases). The CDR3 runs 16 residues. Per the germline V gene, CDR1 is SGHNT and CDR2 is YYREEE (reference sequence). The germline V and J ends were trimmed by 4 bases and 3 bases, with 16 bases remaining between them. The CDR3 DNA reads TGTGCCAGCAGCCCCAACGGGGGGCTGTCTAATGAAAAACTGTTTTTT. Encoded protein: CASSPNGGLSNEKLFF.

The CDR3 DNA reads TGTGCCAGCAGCTTACTTAGGGGCAATATGGATGAGCAGTTCTTC. Protein sequence: CASSLLRGNMDEQFF. The V gene is TRBV11-2, the J gene TRBJ2-1; D might be TRBD1 (5 bases). Trimming left V 2 bases short and J 8 bases short, with 16 bases between. CDR1 is SGHAT and CDR2 is FQNNGV in the germline V gene. This CDR3 contains 15 residues.

The V call is TRBV4-1, the J call TRBJ2-7; weak D call: TRBD2 (6 bases). The ends were cut back, 0 bases at V and 0 bases at J, with 12 bases in the middle. The CDR3 is 16 residues long. From germline, CDR1 is MGHRA and CDR2 YSYEKL. CDR3 DNA sequence: TGCGCCAGCAGCCAAGAAGGAGGGATACACTCCTACGAGCAGTACTTC. Its protein product is CASSQEGGIHSYEQYF.

The chain uses TRBV18 and TRBJ2-3, with a possible D match to TRBD1 (5 bases). This CDR3 contains 16 residues. Trimming left V 4 bases short and J 0 bases short, with 14 bases between. Germline V gives CDR1 KGHSH, CDR2 LQKENI. In DNA, the CDR3 is TGTGCCAGCTCACGTTCCAGGGTGGAGAGCACAGATACGCAGTATTTT. This gives the protein CASSRSRVESTDTQYF.